The source of this T cell receptor beta chain is a study of early T cells in non-severe SARS-CoV-2 infection. In TCRdb, the 5' RACE reads were re-called with MiXCR into one record per CDR3 protein. The sample lists roughly 57,000 distinct CDR3 sequences; around 12% were seen once. The table lists this clonotype with a few counts. This CDR3 is built from 14 residues. The germline V gene has CDR1 SGHAT and CDR2 FQNNGV. V lost 1 base and J 7 bases, leaving 13 bases between the germline ends. The sample was whole blood. The rearrangement joins TRBV11-2 to TRBJ1-1; maybe TRBD1 (5 bases). The TCR was taken from an adult who was a healthcare worker with PCR-confirmed SARS-CoV-2 infection or an uninfected control (not recorded which). The CDR3 region has the DNA TGTGCCAGCAGCTTAGTTCGACAGCCGATTGAAGCTTTCTTT. Its translation: CASSLVRQPIEAFF. The full variable domain, in which reference TRBV11-2 and TRBJ1-1 provide the parts outside the CDR3, is EAGVAQSPRYKIIEKRQSVAFWCNPISGHATLYWYQQILGQGPKLLIQFQNNGVVDDSQLPKDRFSAERLKGVDSTLKIQPAKLEDSAVYLCASSLVRQPIEAFFGQGTRLTVV.